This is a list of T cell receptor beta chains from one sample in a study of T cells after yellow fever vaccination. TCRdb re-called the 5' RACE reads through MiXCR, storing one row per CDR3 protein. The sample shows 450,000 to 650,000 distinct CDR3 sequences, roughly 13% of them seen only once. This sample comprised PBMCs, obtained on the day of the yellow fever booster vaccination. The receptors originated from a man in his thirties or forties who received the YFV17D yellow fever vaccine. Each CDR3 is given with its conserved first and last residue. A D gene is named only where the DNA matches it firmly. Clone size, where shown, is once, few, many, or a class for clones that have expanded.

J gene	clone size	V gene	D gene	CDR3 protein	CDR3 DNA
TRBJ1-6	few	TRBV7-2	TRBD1	CASSSYRGSLSPLHF	TGTGCCAGCAGCTCCTACAGGGGGAGTTTGTCACCCCTCCACTTT
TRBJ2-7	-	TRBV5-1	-	CASSLVSAGNEQYF	TGCGCCAGCAGCTTGGTGTCGGCAGGGAACGAGCAGTACTTC
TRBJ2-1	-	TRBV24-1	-	CATSDLTGEQFF	TGTGCCACCAGTGATTTGACAGGAGAGCAGTTCTTC
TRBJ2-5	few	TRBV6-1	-	CASREDRRVQETQYF	TGTGCCAGCAGAGAGGATCGGCGGGTCCAAGAGACCCAGTACTTC
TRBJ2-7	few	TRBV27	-	CASSPRQRLAYEQYF	TGTGCCAGCAGCCCGAGACAGAGATTAGCCTACGAGCAGTACTTC
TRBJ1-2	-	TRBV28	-	CASSLSRDGGRGYTF	TGTGCCAGCAGTTTGAGCCGGGACGGAGGTAGGGGCTACACCTTC
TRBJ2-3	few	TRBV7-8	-	CASSRRPGETDTQYF	TGTGCCAGCAGCCGTCGTCCGGGAGAAACAGATACGCAGTATTTT
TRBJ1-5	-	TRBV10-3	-	CAISESGEALGPQHF	TGTGCCATCAGTGAGTCGGGAGAGGCCCTGGGGCCCCAGCATTTT
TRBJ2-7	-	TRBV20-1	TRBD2	CSASGTSGSGQYF	TGCAGTGCTTCCGGGACTAGCGGGAGCGGGCAGTACTTC
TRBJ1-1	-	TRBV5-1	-	CASSKGNTEAFF	TGCGCCAGCAGTAAGGGGAACACTGAAGCTTTCTTT
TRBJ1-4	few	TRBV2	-	CASSEMGYGEKLFF	TGTGCCAGCAGTGAAATGGGGTACGGTGAAAAACTGTTTTTT
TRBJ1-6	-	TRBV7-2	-	CASNKGEGSPLHF	TGTGCCAGCAACAAGGGGGAAGGGTCACCCCTCCACTTT
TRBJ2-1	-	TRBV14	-	CASSQGTHSSYNEQFF	TGTGCCAGCAGCCAAGGGACTCACAGCTCCTACAATGAGCAGTTCTTC
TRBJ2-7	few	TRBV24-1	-	CATGNRDSYEQYF	TGTGCCACGGGCAATAGAGATTCCTACGAGCAGTACTTC
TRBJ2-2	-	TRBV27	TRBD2	CASSLFAGVRTGELFF	TGTGCCAGCAGTTTATTTGCGGGAGTGCGTACCGGGGAGCTGTTTTTT
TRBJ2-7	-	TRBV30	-	CAWERRGPRALEQYF	TGTGCCTGGGAGCGGCGCGGTCCTAGAGCGCTAGAGCAGTACTTC
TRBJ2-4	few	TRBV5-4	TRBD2	CASSMGASGSSYIQYF	TGTGCCAGCAGCATGGGGGCTAGCGGGAGTTCGTACATTCAGTACTTC